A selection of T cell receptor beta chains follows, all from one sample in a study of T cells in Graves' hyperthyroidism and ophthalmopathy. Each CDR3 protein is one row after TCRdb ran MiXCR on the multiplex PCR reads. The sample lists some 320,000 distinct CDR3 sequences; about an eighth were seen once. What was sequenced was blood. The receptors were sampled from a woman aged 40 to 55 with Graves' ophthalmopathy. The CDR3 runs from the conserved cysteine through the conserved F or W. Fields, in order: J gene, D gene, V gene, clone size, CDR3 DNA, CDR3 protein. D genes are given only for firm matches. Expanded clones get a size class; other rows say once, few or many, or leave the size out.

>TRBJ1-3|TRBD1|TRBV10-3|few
TGTGCCATCAGTGGCGACAGGGCGTCTGGAAACACCATATATTTT
CAISGDRASGNTIYF
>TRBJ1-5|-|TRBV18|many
TGTGCCAGCTCACCGGGGCTAAGACAGCCCCAGCATTTT
CASSPGLRQPQHF
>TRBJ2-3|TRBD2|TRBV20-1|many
TGCAGTGCTAGCCGGGCGGGGGAGAGCACAGATACGCAGTATTTT
CSASRAGESTDTQYF
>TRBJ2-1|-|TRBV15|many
TGTGCCACCAGCAGCGGACAGCTGTACAATGAGCAGTTCTTC
CATSSGQLYNEQFF
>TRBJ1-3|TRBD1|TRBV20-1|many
TGCAGTGCTCGGGACAGGGGACGTGGAAACACCATATATTTT
CSARDRGRGNTIYF
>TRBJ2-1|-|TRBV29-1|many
TGCAGCGTTATCGCGGCCAGCTCCTACAATGAGCAGTTCTTC
CSVIAASSYNEQFF
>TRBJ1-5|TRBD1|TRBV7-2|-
TGTGCCAGCAGCCCCATAAAACGACAGGGAAGGTTCACCGGGGAGCCCCAGCATTTT
CASSPIKRQGRFTGEPQHF
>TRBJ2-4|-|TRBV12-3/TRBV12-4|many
TGTGCCAGCACCATTGGACATTTTCAAAACATTCAGTACTTC
CASTIGHFQNIQYF
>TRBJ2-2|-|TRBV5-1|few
TGCGCCAGCAGCTTTGGTAGCCCCGGGGAGCTGTTTTTT
CASSFGSPGELFF
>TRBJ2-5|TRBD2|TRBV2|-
TGTGCCAGCAAGCGGGGGAGACAAGAGACCCAGTACTTC
CASKRGRQETQYF
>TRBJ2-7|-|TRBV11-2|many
TGTGCCAGCAGCCCCGTGGCCATAGGCTCCTACGAGCAGTACTTC
CASSPVAIGSYEQYF
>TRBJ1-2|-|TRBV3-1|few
TGTGCCAGCAGCCAAGATCGGGGGACTCCAGCCACCTTC
CASSQDRGTPATF
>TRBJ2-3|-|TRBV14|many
TGTGCCAGCAGCCAAGATACTACAGATACGCAGTATTTT
CASSQDTTDTQYF
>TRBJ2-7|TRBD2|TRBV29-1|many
TGCAGCGTCCCCCACCCGGGGGGCTACGAGCAGTACTTC
CSVPHPGGYEQYF
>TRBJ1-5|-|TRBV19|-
TGTGCCAGTAGTATAGTGGGGCAGCGCAATCAGCCCCAGCATTTT
CASSIVGQRNQPQHF
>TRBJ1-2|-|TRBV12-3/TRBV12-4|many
TGTGCCAGCAGACCACTAGGAACCTATGGCTACACCTTC
CASRPLGTYGYTF
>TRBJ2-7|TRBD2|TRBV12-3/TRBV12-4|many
TGTGCCAGCAACAAGGGACTAGTCTACGAGCAGTACTTC
CASNKGLVYEQYF
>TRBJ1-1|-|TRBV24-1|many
TGTGCCACCAGTGATACGTCGGGACGCAACACTGAAGCTTTCTTT
CATSDTSGRNTEAFF
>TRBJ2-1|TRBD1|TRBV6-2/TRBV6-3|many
TGTGCCAGCAGGACCGGAAGGGGGCCCTACAATGAGCAGTTCTTC
CASRTGRGPYNEQFF
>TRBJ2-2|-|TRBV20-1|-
TGCAGTGCTTCCGGGGCCCTTGGTACCGGGGAGCTGTTTTTT
CSASGALGTGELFF
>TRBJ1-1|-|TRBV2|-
TGTGCCAGCAGAGACAGCTGGGGCACTGAAGCTTTCTTT
CASRDSWGTEAFF
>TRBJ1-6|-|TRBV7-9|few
TGTGCCAGCAGCTTAGAAGCTAATTCACCCCTCCACTTT
CASSLEANSPLHF
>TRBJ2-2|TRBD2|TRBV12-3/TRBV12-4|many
TGTGCCAGCAGTTCCTCTAGCGGGAGTTCCGGGGAGCTGTTTTTT
CASSSSSGSSGELFF
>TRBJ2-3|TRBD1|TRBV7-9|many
TGTGCCAGCAGCTTGGGACAGGGGGACACAGATACGCAGTATTTT
CASSLGQGDTDTQYF
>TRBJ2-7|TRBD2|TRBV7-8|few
TGTGCCAGCAGCTTAGACCTAATCGGTAGCGGGAGAATCTACGAGCAGTACTTC
CASSLDLIGSGRIYEQYF
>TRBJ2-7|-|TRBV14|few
TGTGCCAGCAGCCAATTTGCCGGCGCCAGCTACGAGCAGTACTTC
CASSQFAGASYEQYF
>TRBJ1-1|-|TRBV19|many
TGTGCCAGTAGTATATTTGGGACATATTATGAAGCTTTCTTT
CASSIFGTYYEAFF
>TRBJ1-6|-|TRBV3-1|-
TGTGCCAGCAGCCAATACCCGGGGAAAGATAATTCACCCCTCCACTTT
CASSQYPGKDNSPLHF
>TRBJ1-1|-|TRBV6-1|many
TGTGCCAGCAGTGGACTCACCGGGACTGGGCCCAGTGAAGCTTTCTTT
CASSGLTGTGPSEAFF
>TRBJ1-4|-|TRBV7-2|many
TGTGCCAGCAGCTTAGCGGAGGGGTCTAATGAAAAACTGTTTTTT
CASSLAEGSNEKLFF
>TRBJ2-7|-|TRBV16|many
TGTGCCAGCAGCCAATTGGGGTTAACGGGAAGCCCTCTCTACGAGCAGTACTTC
CASSQLGLTGSPLYEQYF
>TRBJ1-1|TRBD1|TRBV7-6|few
TGTGCCAGCAGCTTAGCCCTGGGACAGGTGGGCACTGAAGCTTTCTTT
CASSLALGQVGTEAFF
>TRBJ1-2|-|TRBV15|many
TGTGCCACCAGCAGAGATAACTATGGCTACACCTTC
CATSRDNYGYTF
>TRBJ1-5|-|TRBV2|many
TGTGCCAGCAATTTTTTGGGGGACAATCAGCCCCAGCATTTT
CASNFLGDNQPQHF
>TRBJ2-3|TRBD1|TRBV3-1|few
TGTGCCAGCAGCCAGGACAGGATCGCAGATACGCAGTATTTT
CASSQDRIADTQYF
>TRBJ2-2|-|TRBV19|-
TGTGCCAGTAGTATAGTTCTTGCCGGGGAGCTGTTTTTT
CASSIVLAGELFF
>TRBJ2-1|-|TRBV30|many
TGTGCCTGGAGTGCAGGTAGCTCCTACAATGAGCAGTTCTTC
CAWSAGSSYNEQFF
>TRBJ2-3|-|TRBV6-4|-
TGTGCCAGCAGCGTCGACCTGTCAGATACGCAGTATTTT
CASSVDLSDTQYF
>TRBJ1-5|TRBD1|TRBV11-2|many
TGTGCCAGCAGCCCGGGGACAGGAGGGCATCAGCCCCAGCATTTT
CASSPGTGGHQPQHF
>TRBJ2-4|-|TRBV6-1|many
TGTGCCAGCAGTGAAGCGTGGACGGTTCTAGCCAAAAACATTCAGTACTTC
CASSEAWTVLAKNIQYF
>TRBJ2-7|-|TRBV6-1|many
TGTGCCAGCAGCGGGACACCCTACGAGCAGTACTTC
CASSGTPYEQYF
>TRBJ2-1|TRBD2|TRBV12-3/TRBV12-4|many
TGTGCCAGCAGTTTAGGTCTAGCGGTCTACAATGAGCAGTTCTTC
CASSLGLAVYNEQFF
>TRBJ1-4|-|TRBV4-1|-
TGCGCCAGCAGCCAAGACACCTTTAATGAAAAACTGTTTTTT
CASSQDTFNEKLFF
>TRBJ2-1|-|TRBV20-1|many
TGCAGTGCCCAACGAATCGACAGCAGTGAGCAGTTCTTC
CSAQRIDSSEQFF
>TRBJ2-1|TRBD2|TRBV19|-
TGTGCCAGTAGGAGGTCGACTAGCGGGAACAATGAGCAGTTCTTC
CASRRSTSGNNEQFF